This paragraph covers one T cell receptor beta chain sequence. Its cognate antigen is unknown. Only in-frame clones appear in the TCRdb table, and some are missing; sequencing was by immunoSEQ multiplex PCR. The data show about 100,000 clones, about 85% seen once. This CDR3 has 12 residues. V lost 5 bases and J lost 10; bases outside the gene matches: 5. Germline V CDR1 and CDR2: SGHTA, FQGTGA. These data originate in a study of T cell responses to AZD1222 COVID-19 vaccine. Study overall: Combined were second doses at about 4 or about 12 weeks. General observations from the study: Samples come after the peak T cell response, not at day 14. Regions left unmutated in variants are reportedly the target of nearly half of spike-specific TCRs. Rises in breadth and depth of Spike-specific TCRs came after two AZD1222 doses.

Source: peripheral blood, taken on day 0 of AZD1222 vaccination. The clonotype comes from an adult in good health. The chain uses TRBV7-3 and TRBJ2-3, with 8 bases lining up with TRBD2. CDR3 protein: CASSPRGGSQYF. The CDR3, as DNA: TGTGCCAGCAGCCCCCGGGGGGGATCGCAGTATTTT. The full variable domain, with the rest looked up from reference TRBV7-3 and TRBJ2-3, is GAGVSQTPSNKVTEKGKYVELRCDPISGHTALYWYRQSLGQGPEFLIYFQGTGAADDSGLPNDRFFAVRPEGSVSTLKIQRTERGDSAVYLCASSPRGGSQYFGPGTRLTVL.